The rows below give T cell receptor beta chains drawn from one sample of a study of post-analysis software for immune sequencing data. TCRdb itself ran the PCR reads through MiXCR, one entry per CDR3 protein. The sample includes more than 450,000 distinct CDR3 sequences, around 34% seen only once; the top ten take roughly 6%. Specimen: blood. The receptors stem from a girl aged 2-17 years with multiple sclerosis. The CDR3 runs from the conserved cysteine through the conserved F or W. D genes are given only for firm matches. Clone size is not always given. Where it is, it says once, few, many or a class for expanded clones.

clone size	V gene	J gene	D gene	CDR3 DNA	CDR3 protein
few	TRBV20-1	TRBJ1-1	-	TGCAGTGCCCGCCTCGAGCTGAACACTGAAGCTTTCTTT	CSARLELNTEAFF
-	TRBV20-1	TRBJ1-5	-	TGCAGTGCTAGAGGGATGCGTCAGCCCCAGCATTTT	CSARGMRQPQHF
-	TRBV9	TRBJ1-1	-	TGTGCCAGCAGCAGACTGGGAGGGGGTGACACTGAAGCTTTCTTT	CASSRLGGGDTEAFF
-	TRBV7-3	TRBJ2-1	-	TGTGCCAGCAGCTTAGAACCGGGGGCGTCCTACAATGAGCAGTTCTTC	CASSLEPGASYNEQFF
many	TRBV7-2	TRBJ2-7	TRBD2	TGTGCCAGCAGCTTAGGGCCAGCGGGGGGCTACGAGCAGTACTTC	CASSLGPAGGYEQYF
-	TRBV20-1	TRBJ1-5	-	TGCAGTTCTAGACCCGCCGGGGGATTGAATCAGCCCCAGCATTTT	CSSRPAGGLNQPQHF
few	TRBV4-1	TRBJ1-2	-	TGCGCCAGCAGCCAAGTCGGACTCAGCGGTGGCACCTTC	CASSQVGLSGGTF
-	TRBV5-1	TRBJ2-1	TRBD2	TGCGCCAGCAGCACAGGGACTAGCGGGGGAACCTACAATGAGCAGTTCTTC	CASSTGTSGGTYNEQFF
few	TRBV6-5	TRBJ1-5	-	TGTGCCAGCAGTTACTCCACGGCCGATCAGCCCCAGCATTTT	CASSYSTADQPQHF
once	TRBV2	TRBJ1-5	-	TGTGCCAGCAGTGGAGGGGCAGGGTGGCAGCCCCAGCATTTT	CASSGGAGWQPQHF
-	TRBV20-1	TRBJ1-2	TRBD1	TGCAGTGCTTACCGGGACAGGGACTATGGCTACACCTTC	CSAYRDRDYGYTF
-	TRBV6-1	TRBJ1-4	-	TGTGCCAGCAGTAAAGTGGCAGGAACAGAAAAACTGTTTTTT	CASSKVAGTEKLFF
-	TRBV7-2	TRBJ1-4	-	TGTGCCAGCAGCTTACAGGTTGGGAGTGAAAAACTGTTTTTT	CASSLQVGSEKLFF
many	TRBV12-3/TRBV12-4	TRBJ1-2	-	TGTGCCAGCAGTCTCCGGACAGAGAACTATGGCTACACCTTC	CASSLRTENYGYTF
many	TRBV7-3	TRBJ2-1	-	TGTGCCAGCAGCCCTTGGAGGAGCTCCTACAATGAGCAGTTCTTC	CASSPWRSSYNEQFF
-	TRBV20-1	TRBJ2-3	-	TGCAGTGCTCCCACGACTGGCACAGATACGCAGTATTTT	CSAPTTGTDTQYF
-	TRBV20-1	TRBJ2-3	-	TGCAGTGCCATACTAGGTTGGGTCACAGATACGCAGTATTTT	CSAILGWVTDTQYF
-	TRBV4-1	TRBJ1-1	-	TGCGCCAGCAGCCTCCCCAAAGGCGGGGGATCTCGGGACACTGAAGCTTTCTTT	CASSLPKGGGSRDTEAFF
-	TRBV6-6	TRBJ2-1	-	TGTGCCAGCAGTTCACCCGCTCAAGAGACCCAGTTCTTC	CASSSPAQETQFF
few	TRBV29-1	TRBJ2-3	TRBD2	TGCAGCGCCCCTGGGGGGGGGTCAGATACGCAGTATTTT	CSAPGGGSDTQYF
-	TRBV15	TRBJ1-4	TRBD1	TGTGCCACCAGCAGACGCATCGGGACAGGGGATGAAAAACTGTTTTTT	CATSRRIGTGDEKLFF
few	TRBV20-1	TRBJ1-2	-	TGCAGTGCGACTAGACAGAGGGGCTACACCTTC	CSATRQRGYTF
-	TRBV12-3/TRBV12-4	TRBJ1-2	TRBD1	TGTGCCAGCAGTTTAGCGCAGGGGGGACTCTATGGCTACACCTTC	CASSLAQGGLYGYTF
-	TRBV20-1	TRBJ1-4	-	TGCAGTGCTAGTCCCTACGGGGCGGGGCAAACTTTGTTTTTT	CSASPYGAGQTLFF
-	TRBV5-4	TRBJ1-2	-	TGTGCCAGCAGCTTGGTAAGACAGCCAGGCTATGGCTACACCTTC	CASSLVRQPGYGYTF
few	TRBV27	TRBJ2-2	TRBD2	TGTGCCAGCAGTCCCCCTAGCGGGTCCTCCACCGGGGAGCTGTTTTTT	CASSPPSGSSTGELFF
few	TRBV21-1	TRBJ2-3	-	TGTGCCAGCAGCAAAGGGACGGGGGGCAACACAGATACGCAGTATTTT	CASSKGTGGNTDTQYF
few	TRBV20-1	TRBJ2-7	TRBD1	TGCAGTGCTAGAGGGGGACAGTTCTCCTACGAGCAGTACTTC	CSARGGQFSYEQYF
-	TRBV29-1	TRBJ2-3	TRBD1	TGCAGCGTCTTCGGGACAGGGTCTAGCACAGATACGCAGTATTTT	CSVFGTGSSTDTQYF
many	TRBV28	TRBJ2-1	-	TGTGCCAGCAGTATAACAAACAATGAGCAGTTCTTC	CASSITNNEQFF
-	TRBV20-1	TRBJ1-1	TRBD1	TGCAGTGCTTGGACAGGGGCCAGCATTTCTGACACTGAAGCTTTCTTT	CSAWTGASISDTEAFF
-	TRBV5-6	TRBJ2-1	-	TGTGCCAGCAGCTTGCGGCTCGCCCACCAACCGTTCTTC	CASSLRLAHQPFF
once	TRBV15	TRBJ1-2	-	TGTGCCACCAGCAACACTAGGGCGGGGGCGACGTATGGCCACACCTTC	CATSNTRAGATYGHTF
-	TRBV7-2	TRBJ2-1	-	TGTGCCAGCAGCTTAGAGATCTACAATGAGCAGTTCTTC	CASSLEIYNEQFF
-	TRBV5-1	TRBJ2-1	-	TGCGCCAGCGGCCCCGAGGGGAAATCCTACAATGAGCAGTTCTTC	CASGPEGKSYNEQFF
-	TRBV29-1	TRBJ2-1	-	TGCAGCGCGCGGCTAGGGGGACGGTACAATGAGCAGTTCTTC	CSARLGGRYNEQFF
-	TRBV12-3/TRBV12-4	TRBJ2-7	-	TGTGCCGGCAGCAAACTAGGGATCCACCACGAGCAGTACTTC	CAGSKLGIHHEQYF
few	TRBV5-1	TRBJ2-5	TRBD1	TGCGCCAGCATGCCGACAGGGAAAGAGACCCAGTACTTC	CASMPTGKETQYF
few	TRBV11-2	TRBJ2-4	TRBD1	TGTGCCAGCAGCCCCGATCACGACAGGGGTAACATTCAGTACTTC	CASSPDHDRGNIQYF
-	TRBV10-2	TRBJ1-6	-	TGCGCCAGCAGTGAGAAAGCTATCTCACCCCTCCACTTT	CASSEKAISPLHF
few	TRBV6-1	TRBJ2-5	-	TGTGCCAGCACCCGGTTGGTAGTGGACCTGGCGACCCAGTACTTC	CASTRLVVDLATQYF
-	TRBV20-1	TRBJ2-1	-	TGCAGTGCTTGGAGGGACTTCTACAATGAGCAGTTCTTC	CSAWRDFYNEQFF
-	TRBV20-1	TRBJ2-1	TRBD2	TGCAGTGCGCCCCCCTCTAGCGGGGGGCCATACAATGAGCAGTTCTTC	CSAPPSSGGPYNEQFF
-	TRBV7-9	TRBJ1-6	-	TGTGCCAGCAGCCCCGACGCGTCAGGGAGCTCCTATAATTCACCCCTCCACTTT	CASSPDASGSSYNSPLHF
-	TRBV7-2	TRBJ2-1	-	TGTGCCAGCAGCAATCCAGGGAGAGAGCAGTTCTTC	CASSNPGREQFF
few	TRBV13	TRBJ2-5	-	TGTGCCAGCAGCTCTCAGGGATCCTCGAATGCGGAGACCCAGTACTTC	CASSSQGSSNAETQYF
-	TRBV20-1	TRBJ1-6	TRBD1	TGCAGTGCTAGAGTTGCGACGGGACAGTTTAATTCACCCCTCCACTTT	CSARVATGQFNSPLHF
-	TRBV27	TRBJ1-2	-	TGTGCCAGCATGGGGGGCGCCTATGGCTACACCTTC	CASMGGAYGYTF
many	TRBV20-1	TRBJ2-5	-	TGCAGTGCTAGAGACCCATCTAGGCTCCCTCAAGAGACCCAGTACTTC	CSARDPSRLPQETQYF
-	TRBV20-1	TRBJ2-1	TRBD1	TGCAGTGCCGACCACTGGGCCGCAGGGGGCAATGAGCAGTTCTTC	CSADHWAAGGNEQFF
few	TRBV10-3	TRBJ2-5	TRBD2	TGTGCCATCAGTGAGGTTAGGGAGGGTTGGGAGACCCAGTACTTC	CAISEVREGWETQYF
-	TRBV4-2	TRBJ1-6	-	TGTGCCAGCAGCCAAATCAGGGGCTATAATTCACCCCTCCACTTT	CASSQIRGYNSPLHF
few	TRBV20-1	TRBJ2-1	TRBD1	TGCAGTGCTAGAATAGCCAGGGGGAACAATGAGCAGTTCTTC	CSARIARGNNEQFF
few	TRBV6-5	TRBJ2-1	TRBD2	TGTGCCAGCAGTCACTGGGCTAGCGGGACCGACAATGAGCAGTTCTTC	CASSHWASGTDNEQFF
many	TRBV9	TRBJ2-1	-	TGTGCCAGCAGCGTAGCGGGGAGCTACAATGAGCAGTTCTTC	CASSVAGSYNEQFF
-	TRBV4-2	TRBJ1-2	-	TGTGCCAGCAGCCAAGATGCCGGGGGGCAGGCTAGGGGCTATGGCTACACCTTC	CASSQDAGGQARGYGYTF
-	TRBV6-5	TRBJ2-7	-	TGTGCCAGCAGTCGGCCCGGGAAGTCTGTGTACGAGCAGTACTTC	CASSRPGKSVYEQYF
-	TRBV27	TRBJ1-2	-	TGTGCCAGCAGTAGGGACCCTCTTAACTATGGCTACACCTTC	CASSRDPLNYGYTF
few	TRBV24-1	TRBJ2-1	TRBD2	TGTGCCACCAGTGTGGGCGGGGGCTACAATGAGCAGTTCTTC	CATSVGGGYNEQFF